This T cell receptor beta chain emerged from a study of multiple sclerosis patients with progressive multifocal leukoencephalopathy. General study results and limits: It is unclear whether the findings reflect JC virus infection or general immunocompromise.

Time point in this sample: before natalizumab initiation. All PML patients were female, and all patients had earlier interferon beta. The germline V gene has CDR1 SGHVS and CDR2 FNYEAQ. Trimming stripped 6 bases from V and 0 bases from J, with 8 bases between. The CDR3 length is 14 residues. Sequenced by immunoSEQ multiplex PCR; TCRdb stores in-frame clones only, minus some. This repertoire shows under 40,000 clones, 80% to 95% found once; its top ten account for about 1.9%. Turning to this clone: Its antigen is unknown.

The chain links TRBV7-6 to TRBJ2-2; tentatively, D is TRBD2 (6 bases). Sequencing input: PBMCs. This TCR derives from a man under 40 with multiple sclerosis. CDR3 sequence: CASRSGPNTGELFF. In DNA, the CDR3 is TGTGCCAGCAGAAGCGGGCCGAACACCGGGGAGCTGTTTTTT.